This entry describes one T cell receptor beta chain. Generated by immunoSEQ multiplex PCR, the TCRdb table keeps only in-frame clones and is missing some. The data hold approximately 390,000 clones, with roughly 88% observed a single time. The data originate from a study of blood T cell repertoires in COVID-19. Germline values: CDR1 SGHRS, CDR2 YFSETQ. The CDR3 is 14 amino acids. V was clipped by 4 bases and J by 10 bases, with 15 bases between them. The chain carries TRBV5-1 and TRBJ1-6; a weak D match, TRBD1 (5 bases). This sequence originates from a middle-aged woman with acute COVID-19. Sequencing was done on a sample of PBMCs or T cells enriched from blood (not recorded which). The chain's CDR3 is CASSKSQVESPLHF. CDR3 nucleotides: TGCGCCAGCAGCAAATCACAGGTGGAGTCACCCCTCCACTTT.